What follows are 14 T cell receptor beta chains derived from one specimen sequenced in a study of patients and donors after allogeneic stem cell transplantation. TCRdb called the RT-PCR reads again in MiXCR, with one record for every CDR3 protein. This sample has some 960,000 distinct CDR3 sequences, with roughly 18% found just once. What was sequenced was blood, either unsorted or a sorted T cell fraction (not recorded which). The receptors stem from a human donor who was either an allogeneic HSCT recipient or a stem cell or donor lymphocyte infusion donor (not recorded which). It is not recorded whose cells these are; they may come from a transplant donor.

V gene TRBV29-1 combines with J gene TRBJ1-1; tentative D call: TRBD1 (5 bases). The germline CDR1 and CDR2 sequences are SQVTM and ANQGSEA. This CDR3 is 12 amino acids long. V lost 6 bases to trimming and J lost 4 bases, with 12 bases between them. Here the CDR3 reads CSVGVFSTEAFF. DNA for the CDR3: TGCAGCGTGGGGGTATTTAGCACTGAAGCTTTCTTT.

V gene TRBV29-1 combines with J gene TRBJ1-1; D possibly corresponds to TRBD1 (5 bases). V lost 3 bases and J lost 5, with 13 bases in between. The germline CDR1 and CDR2 sequences are SQVTM and ANQGSEA. The CDR3 has 13 amino acids. CDR3 sequence: CSVDGQGGTEAFF. For the CDR3, the DNA is TGCAGCGTTGACGGCCAGGGAGGAACTGAAGCTTTCTTT.

The genes are TRBV2 and TRBJ1-6; no clear D. The V end lost 6 bases, the J end lost 0 bases, and 12 bases lay between the germline ends. The length of the CDR3 is 16 residues. CDR1 is SNHLY, CDR2 FYNNEI, per germline. The CDR3 reads CASSPKLSSYNSPLHF. CDR3 nucleotide sequence: TGTGCCAGCAGCCCCAAGTTGAGCTCCTATAATTCACCCCTCCACTTT.

This clonotype was observed a single time. This chain connects TRBV7-3 to TRBJ2-5; tentatively, D is TRBD2 (5 bases). CDR1 and CDR2 from the germline V gene are SGHTA and FQGTGA. V was clipped by 5 bases and J by 3 bases, with 13 bases between them. The CDR3 consists of 14 residues. CDR3 loop: CASSPRGSEETQYF. The CDR3 DNA is TGTGCCAGCAGCCCCCGGGGTAGCGAAGAGACCCAGTACTTC.

V is TRBV20-1 and J is TRBJ2-7, with 9 bases identical to TRBD1. CDR3 length: 14 amino acids. With 6 bases clipped from V and 1 base from J, the junction kept 7 bases outside the gene matches. Per germline, CDR1 DFQATT and CDR2 SNEGSKA (reference sequence). CDR3 amino acids: CSAESQGASYEQYF. CDR3 DNA sequence: TGCAGTGCGGAGTCACAGGGGGCGTCCTACGAGCAGTACTTC.

This clonotype occurred a few times. In DNA, the CDR3 is TGTGCCAGCAGTTTCGCCAGGATCTCTGGAAACACCATATATTTT. This sequence encodes CASSFARISGNTIYF. The J gene is TRBJ1-3, the V gene TRBV12-3 or TRBV12-4, with unresolved D. V lost 3 bases, J lost 0 bases, and 9 bases lay in between. The length of the CDR3 is 15 residues.

The chain has TRBV7-9 and TRBJ2-7; TRBD2 matches 11 bases. The CDR3 consists of 17 residues. The germline CDR1 and CDR2 sequences are SEHNR and FQNEAQ (reference sequence). V lost 5 bases to trimming and J lost 0 bases; unmatched junction nucleotides: 9. CDR3 region: CASSPTLAGGLSYEQYF. The DNA for the CDR3 is TGTGCCAGCAGCCCCACTCTAGCGGGGGGCCTCTCCTACGAGCAGTACTTC.

The table lists this clonotype with a few counts. The V call is TRBV24-1, the J call TRBJ2-1, with 12 bases lining up with TRBD2. V lost 6 bases to trimming and J lost 8 bases; unmatched junction nucleotides: 4. The CDR3 loop spans 14 amino acids. The germline V gene encodes CDR1 KGHDR and CDR2 SFDVKD. The CDR3 reads CATSLAGGGYEQFF. The CDR3 coding sequence is TGTGCCACCAGTCTAGCGGGAGGGGGGTATGAGCAGTTCTTC.

The table lists this clonotype with many counts. The chain joins TRBV12-3 or TRBV12-4 to TRBJ1-5; 7 nucleotides match TRBD1. This CDR3 is built from 13 residues. Trimming took 7 bases from V and 6 from J; bases not matched to a gene: 6. The CDR3 here is CASKRQGFQPQHF. CDR3 nucleotide sequence: TGTGCCAGCAAGAGACAGGGTTTTCAGCCCCAGCATTTT.

V usage is TRBV7-3 and J usage is TRBJ2-7, with a tentative D call TRBD2 (5 bases). CDR1 is SGHTA, CDR2 FQGTGA, per germline. This CDR3 comprises 14 residues. V was trimmed by 5 bases and J by 2 bases, leaving 13 bases between them. Here the CDR3 reads CASSPGESPYEQYF. The CDR3 DNA reads TGTGCCAGCAGCCCCGGGGAGTCCCCCTACGAGCAGTACTTC.

This chain links TRBV11-2 with TRBJ2-7; 9 nucleotides line up with TRBD1. CDR3 length: 15 amino acids. V trimming: 5 bases; J trimming: 7 bases; junction bases outside the gene matches: 12. Germline lookup yields CDR1 SGHAT and CDR2 FQNNGV. The CDR3: CASSAHRGRVMEQYF. Here the CDR3 DNA reads TGTGCCAGCAGCGCCCACAGGGGGCGGGTGATGGAGCAGTACTTC.

The rearrangement uses TRBV7-9 and TRBJ1-1, with TRBD1 matching over 8 bases. J was trimmed by 4 bases and V by 4 bases; bases with no gene match: 8. Germline V gene lookup returns CDR1 SEHNR and CDR2 FQNEAQ (reference sequence). This CDR3 region has 15 residues. The CDR3 region is CASSSSGGSGTEAFF. Written as DNA, the CDR3 is TGTGCCAGCAGCTCGTCAGGGGGCTCAGGCACTGAAGCTTTCTTT.

Ten or more counts support this clonotype. The chain recombines TRBV29-1 with TRBJ2-5; D is uncertain. The CDR3 covers 12 residues. Trimming shortened V by 4 bases and J by 2 bases, and 8 bases separated the two germline ends. CDR1 and CDR2 from the germline V gene are SQVTM and ANQGSEA. CDR3 residues: CSVVTAQETQYF. The CDR3 bases are TGCAGCGTTGTTACAGCGCAAGAGACCCAGTACTTC.

This clonotype has a handful of counts. V is TRBV5-1 and J is TRBJ2-3, with TRBD2 matching over 7 bases. J was trimmed by 8 bases and V by 0 bases; bases with no gene match: 9. The CDR3 is made up of 15 amino acids. Per germline, CDR1 SGHRS and CDR2 YFSETQ. CDR3 bases: TGCGCCAGCAGCTTGGAGCCAGCGGGAACTGTTACGCAGTATTTT. Protein sequence: CASSLEPAGTVTQYF.